This TCR beta chain emerged from a study of identifying expanded T cells in peripheral blood. The study's findings and limits: About 1.2 clones differed between technical replicates, versus approximately 16 and 19 over time. Roughly two-week clone count variance significantly increased as total template count grew.

Germline CDR1 and CDR2: MDHEN and SYDVKM. V gave up 9 bases and J gave up 0 bases, with 11 bases separating them. The CDR3 totals 13 residues. As regards this clone: Its antigen is still unknown.

During the collection period, no donor immune events like infections were recorded. TCRdb's copy holds only in-frame clones and misses some; the assay was immunoSEQ multiplex PCR. The sample shows approximately 110,000 clones, roughly 90% of them seen only once. Sequences were obtained from blood. V usage is TRBV28 and J usage is TRBJ1-1; the D is unclear. The receptor was derived from a person aged 18 to 70 in good health. CDR3: CASRPGVNTEAFF. The CDR3 bases are TGTGCCAGTCGCCCCGGAGTGAACACTGAAGCTTTCTTT.